Below, 22 T cell receptor beta chains from the same sample are listed, as sequenced in a study of cytomegalovirus exposure and HLA in healthy donors. This PCR relied on a set of 60 Vbeta primers and 13 Jbeta primers. Using immunoSEQ multiplex PCR, the repertoire was profiled, and TCRdb retains in-frame clones only, with some absent. Altogether roughly 130,000 clones are present, approximately 82% being singletons, with the ten largest covering about 3%. Source material: PBMCs. The receptors were sampled from a woman aged 18-29 years in good health and CMV-seropositive.

V is TRBV7-6 and J is TRBJ2-5, with D perhaps TRBD2 (5 bases). In germline, CDR1 is SGHVS, CDR2 FNYEAQ. The ends were cut back, 4 bases at V and 4 bases at J, with 13 bases in the middle. CDR3 length equals 14 residues. This CDR3 is CASSSGSPGETQYF. DNA of the CDR3: TGTGCCAGCAGCTCGGGGTCCCCCGGAGAGACCCAGTACTTC. The whole variable domain, remainder taken from reference TRBV7-6 and TRBJ2-5, is GAGVSQSPRYKVTKRGQDVALRCDPISGHVSLYWYRQALGQGPEFLTYFNYEAQQDKSGLPNDRFSAERPEGSISTLTIQRTEQRDSAMYRCASSSGSPGETQYFGPGTRLLVL.

The chain joins TRBV28 to TRBJ2-3, with D tentatively TRBD1 (5 bases). This CDR3 spans 16 amino acids. Germline V CDR1 and CDR2: MDHEN, SYDVKM. The V end was cut by 6 bases, the J end by 2 bases, with 18 bases between. The CDR3 sequence is CASSPPDTQITDTQYF. The CDR3 DNA follows: TGTGCCAGCAGCCCCCCGGACACCCAAATCACAGATACGCAGTATTTT.

V usage is TRBV25-1 and J usage is TRBJ2-7; perhaps TRBD1 as D (5 bases). The germline V and J ends were trimmed by 1 base and 7 bases, with 14 bases remaining between them. CDR3 length: 14 residues. Germline V lookup: CDR1 MGHDK, CDR2 SYGVNS. The CDR3 here is CASSESAGLGEQYF. For the CDR3, the DNA is TGTGCCAGCAGTGAATCGGCAGGGCTGGGGGAGCAGTACTTC.

The CDR3 DNA sequence: TGTGCCAGTAAGGGACAGGGGGCTGGTCCCCAGCATTTT. Translation: CASKGQGAGPQHF. The chain combines TRBV19 with TRBJ1-5, with 12 bases that match TRBD1. Germline-derived CDR1 and CDR2 are LNHDA and SQIVND (reference sequence). The CDR3 covers 13 residues. V trimming: 7 bases; J trimming: 10 bases; junction bases outside the gene matches: 5.

The chain uses TRBV6-5 and TRBJ2-4; the match to TRBD1 covers 10 bases. CDR1 and CDR2 (germline): MNHEY, SVGAGI. The CDR3 covers 15 residues. With V trimmed by 5 bases and J by 6 bases, 7 bases remained unmatched. CDR3 residues: CASSRQGAPRNIQYF. In DNA, the CDR3 is TGTGCCAGCAGTAGACAGGGGGCCCCCAGAAACATTCAGTACTTC.

This clone was observed a single time. The CDR3 DNA is TGTGCCAGCAGCTCAAGTTGGGGGGGCTATGAAAAACTGTTTTTT. Amino acid sequence: CASSSSWGGYEKLFF. The genes are TRBV11-2 and TRBJ1-4; D is perhaps TRBD1 (6 bases). The CDR3 covers 15 residues. Germline V CDR1 and CDR2: SGHAT, FQNNGV. V dropped 4 bases and J dropped 6 bases, with 15 bases sitting between them.

CDR3 sequence: CASSQLGGGNQPQHF. The CDR3 DNA reads as TGTGCCAGCAGCCAATTGGGGGGAGGCAATCAGCCCCAGCATTTT. The chain carries TRBV14 and TRBJ1-5, with D maybe TRBD1 (5 bases). CDR3 size: 15 residues. Trimming took off 2 bases at V and 2 bases at J, with 10 bases between the two ends. From germline, CDR1 is SGHDN and CDR2 FVKESK.

The rearrangement joins TRBV6-1 to TRBJ2-7, with D perhaps matching TRBD1 (6 bases). The CDR3 contains 12 residues. Deletions cut 8 bases from V and 3 bases from J, with 11 bases between. Germline CDR1 is MNHNS and CDR2 is SASEGT. The CDR3 DNA sequence: TGTGCCAGCGCAGGGGATTTCTACGAGCAGTACTTC. Protein sequence: CASAGDFYEQYF.

This chain connects TRBV5-4 to TRBJ2-7; D is possibly TRBD2 (5 bases). CDR1 SGHNT and CDR2 YYREEE come from the germline V gene (reference sequence). CDR3 size: 14 residues. The V end was cut by 5 bases, the J end by 3 bases, with 15 bases between. The CDR3 sequence: CASRESGVVYEQYF. CDR3 coding DNA: TGTGCCAGCAGGGAGTCCGGGGTGGTCTACGAGCAGTACTTC.

This chain connects TRBV29-1 to TRBJ1-5, with D possibly matching TRBD1 (6 bases). The CDR3 is 14 residues long. Looked up from germline, CDR1 is SQVTM and CDR2 is ANQGSEA. Trimming took off 7 bases at V and 7 bases at J, with 20 bases between the two ends. The CDR3 is CSASLGGQGQPQHF. The CDR3 nucleotides are TGCAGCGCCTCTCTCGGGGGGCAGGGGCAGCCCCAGCATTTT.

This chain links TRBV4-1 with TRBJ1-5; TRBD1 matches at 9 bases. Germline loops: CDR1 MGHRA, CDR2 YSYEKL. The V and J ends lost 6 bases and 7 bases, in that order; junction bases with no gene match: 10. CDR3 length: 15 amino acids. This CDR3 is CASRKGQGGRQPQHF. CDR3 DNA sequence: TGCGCCAGCAGAAAGGGACAGGGAGGGCGGCAGCCCCAGCATTTT.

This chain links TRBV9 with TRBJ2-1; D may be TRBD2 (6 bases). Trimming removed 4 bases at V and 7 bases at J, with 15 bases between. This CDR3 comprises 14 residues. The germline gives CDR1 SGDLS, CDR2 YYNGEE. CDR3 DNA sequence: TGTGCCAGCAGCCTTGGGACTTTCCCGAATGAGCAGTTCTTC. Amino acids: CASSLGTFPNEQFF.

V and J are TRBV28 and TRBJ2-7; D gene uncertain. V lost 10 bases and J 1 base, leaving 14 bases between the germline ends. The CDR3 is 13 amino acids. The V gene's germline CDR1 is MDHEN and CDR2 SYDVKM. The CDR3 sequence is CATKARDSYEQYF. The CDR3 DNA is TGTGCCACCAAAGCGCGCGATTCCTACGAGCAGTACTTC.

CDR3 sequence (DNA): TGTGCCAGCAGGCCGGGAGGGGGCTACTACGAGCAGTACTTC. Its protein is CASRPGGGYYEQYF. The chain recombines TRBV7-9 with TRBJ2-7, with D perhaps TRBD2 (8 bases). The germline V and J ends were trimmed by 6 bases and 3 bases, with 15 bases remaining between them. The CDR3 is 14 residues long. Germline V gene sequence: CDR1 SEHNR, CDR2 FQNEAQ (reference sequence).

The chain uses TRBV16 and TRBJ1-1, with D hard to call. This CDR3 has 14 residues. V shed 0 bases and J shed 1 base, with 6 bases lying between them. The V gene's germline CDR1 is KGHSY and CDR2 FQNENV. The CDR3 is CASSQSGPNTEAFF. The DNA for the CDR3 is TGTGCCAGCAGCCAATCTGGGCCGAACACTGAAGCTTTCTTT.

The chain recombines TRBV27 with TRBJ2-7, with 10 bases matching TRBD2. Looked up from germline, CDR1 is MNHEY and CDR2 is SMNVEV (reference sequence). This CDR3 has 14 amino acids. J gave up 4 bases and V 2 bases, and 2 bases lay outside the gene matches. This chain's CDR3 is CASSLSGGVYEQYF. For the CDR3, the DNA is TGTGCCAGCAGTTTAAGCGGGGGGGTGTACGAGCAGTACTTC.

The rearrangement links TRBV6-1 to TRBJ2-7; D gene ambiguous. The V end lost 2 bases, the J end lost 2 bases, and 7 bases lay between the germline ends. Germline-derived CDR1 and CDR2 are MNHNS and SASEGT. The CDR3 contains 13 residues. The CDR3 reads CASSEIEAYEQYF. In DNA form, the CDR3 reads TGTGCCAGCAGTGAAATCGAGGCCTACGAGCAGTACTTC.

This clone was observed once. This chain links TRBV7-2 with TRBJ2-2; D may be TRBD2 (5 bases). Trimming pared 1 base from V and 0 bases from J, leaving 6 bases between. The germline V gene encodes CDR1 SGHTA and CDR2 FQGNSA. This CDR3 has 15 residues. CDR3 sequence: CASSLDGANTGELFF. For the CDR3, the DNA is TGTGCCAGCAGCTTAGACGGGGCGAACACCGGGGAGCTGTTTTTT.

This chain joins TRBV4-1 and TRBJ1-5, with 10 bases that match TRBD1. CDR1 is MGHRA and CDR2 is YSYEKL in the germline V gene. This CDR3 has 14 residues. The V gene end was trimmed by 6 bases and the J gene end by 7 bases; junction bases not matched to a gene: 6. The DNA for the CDR3 is TGCGCCAGCAGTCGACAGGGGGCCGGGCAGCCCCAGCATTTT. Its protein product is CASSRQGAGQPQHF.

The V and J genes are TRBV7-2 and TRBJ2-1; 10 positions match TRBD1. With V trimmed by 6 bases and J by 4 bases, 6 bases remained unmatched. CDR3 length equals 15 residues. Germline V lookup: CDR1 SGHTA, CDR2 FQGNSA. DNA of the CDR3: TGTGCCAGCAGTTATGACAGGGGGCGGTACAATGAGCAGTTCTTC. This codes for CASSYDRGRYNEQFF.

This clone was seen once. The rearrangement links TRBV5-6 to TRBJ1-2; D may be TRBD1 (6 bases). The V gene lost 0 bases and the J gene lost 0 bases, with 9 bases spanning the gap. The CDR3 is 15 amino acids. Germline values: CDR1 SGHDT, CDR2 YYEEEE. The CDR3 sequence: CASSLETGANYGYTF. The CDR3 DNA sequence: TGTGCCAGCAGCTTGGAGACAGGTGCTAACTATGGCTACACCTTC.

J is TRBJ1-1 and V is TRBV5-1, with 7 positions matching TRBD1. The CDR3 contains 15 residues. The junction had 8 bases not matched to a gene; V was cut back by 2 bases and J by 4 bases. Germline values: CDR1 SGHRS, CDR2 YFSETQ. DNA for the CDR3: TGCGCCAGCAGCTTTACACAGGGGACACTCACTGAAGCTTTCTTT. Translated: CASSFTQGTLTEAFF.